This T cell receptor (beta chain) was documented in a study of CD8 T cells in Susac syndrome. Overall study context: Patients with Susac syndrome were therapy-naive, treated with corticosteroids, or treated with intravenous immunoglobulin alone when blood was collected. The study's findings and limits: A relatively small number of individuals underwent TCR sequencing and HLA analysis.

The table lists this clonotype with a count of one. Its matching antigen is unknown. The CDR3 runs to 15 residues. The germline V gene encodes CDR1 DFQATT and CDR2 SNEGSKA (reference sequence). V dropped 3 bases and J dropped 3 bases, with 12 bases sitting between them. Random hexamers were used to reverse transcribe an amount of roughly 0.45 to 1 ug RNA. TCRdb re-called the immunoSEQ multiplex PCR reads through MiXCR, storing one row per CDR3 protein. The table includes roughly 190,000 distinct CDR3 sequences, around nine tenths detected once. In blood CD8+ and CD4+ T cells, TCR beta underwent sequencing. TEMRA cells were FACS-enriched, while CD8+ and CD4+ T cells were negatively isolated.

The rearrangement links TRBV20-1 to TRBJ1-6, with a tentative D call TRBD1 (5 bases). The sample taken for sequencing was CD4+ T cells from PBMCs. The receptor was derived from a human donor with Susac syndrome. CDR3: CSASSGQFYNSPLHF. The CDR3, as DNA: TGCAGTGCTAGTTCAGGGCAATTCTATAATTCACCCCTCCACTTT.